Listed below are T cell receptor beta chains from one sample, sequenced in a study of human T cells and chemical hapten exposure. TCRdb re-analysed the RACE reads in MiXCR, keeping a single row per CDR3 protein. The profile shows about 82,000 distinct CDR3 sequences, roughly 13% of them singletons. This specimen consisted of whole blood, obtained in connection with sensitization to the hapten diphenylcyclopropenone (DPC). These receptors were collected from a woman between 50 and 59 years old with alopecia areata. Some clones in this sample may be carry-over from other donors' samples. Each CDR3 is given with its conserved first and last residue. The D gene is left open where the match is weak. The listing skips clone size in some rows; elsewhere it reads once, few, many or a size class.

V	size	J	D	DNA	CDR3
TRBV5-6	few	TRBJ1-6	TRBD1	TGTGCCAGCAGCACCGACAGGGATTCGTCACCCCTCCACTTT	CASSTDRDSSPLHF
TRBV20-1	many	TRBJ1-1	NA	TGCAGTGCTAGAGGTCTACTGGGGGCGGGGACTGAAGCTTTCTTT	CSARGLLGAGTEAFF
TRBV9	NA	TRBJ2-3	TRBD1	TGTGCCAGCAGCGGACAGGGTCTTGATACGCAGTATTTT	CASSGQGLDTQYF
TRBV3-1	many	TRBJ1-1	NA	TGTGCCAGCAGCCATAGGGGAGGCACTGAAGCTTTCTTT	CASSHRGGTEAFF
TRBV7-9	NA	TRBJ2-5	NA	TGTGCCAGCAGCTTAGCGGAAGAGACCCAGTACTTC	CASSLAEETQYF
TRBV29-1	many	TRBJ2-2	NA	TGCAGCGTCACGCGTTCGCAGGGGAACACCGGGGAGCTGTTTTTT	CSVTRSQGNTGELFF
TRBV7-8	many	TRBJ2-1	NA	TGTGCCAGCAGCGCCAAAGCCGGAACTAGTAACCATGAGCAGTTCTTC	CASSAKAGTSNHEQFF
TRBV15	many	TRBJ1-5	NA	TGTGCCACCAGCAGAGATAAGGGCAATCAGCCCCAGCATTTT	CATSRDKGNQPQHF
TRBV27	few	TRBJ2-3	NA	TGTGCCAGCAGCCGCCCGCCAGATACGCAGTATTTT	CASSRPPDTQYF
TRBV18	many	TRBJ2-1	NA	TGTGCCAGCTCCCTGAGCGATGGGGCAGATGAGCAGTTCTTC	CASSLSDGADEQFF
TRBV9	NA	TRBJ2-3	NA	TGTGCCAGCAGCGTAGTCTGGGGGAACGCAGATACGCAGTATTTT	CASSVVWGNADTQYF
TRBV20-1	NA	TRBJ1-4	NA	TGCAGTGCTATGGGACCTCAGGGCCCTAATGAAAAACTGTTTTTT	CSAMGPQGPNEKLFF
TRBV11-2	many	TRBJ2-3	NA	TGTGCCAGCAGCTTAGCCCCCGGCACAGATACGCAGTATTTT	CASSLAPGTDTQYF
TRBV4-2	many	TRBJ1-2	NA	TGTGCCAGCAGCCAAGATCCCCCTTCAGTATATGGCTACACCTTC	CASSQDPPSVYGYTF
TRBV18	few	TRBJ2-3	TRBD2	TGTGCCAGCGCCGAGGGACTAGCCGAGGCTACGCAGTATTTT	CASAEGLAEATQYF
TRBV18	few	TRBJ2-7	TRBD1	TGTGCCAGCTCACCAAAGGGGACAGCGCCCTCCTACGAGCAGTACTTC	CASSPKGTAPSYEQYF
TRBV29-1	NA	TRBJ1-1	NA	TGCAGCGTTGAAATGAACACTGAAGCTTTCTTT	CSVEMNTEAFF
TRBV3-1	few	TRBJ1-1	NA	TGTGCCAGCAGCCAGGAGCGGTCCCGAACTGAAGCTTTCTTT	CASSQERSRTEAFF
TRBV4-1	many	TRBJ2-1	TRBD1	TGCGCCAGCAGCCAAACAGGGGTAGGACCTAATGAGCAGTTCTTC	CASSQTGVGPNEQFF
TRBV20-1	many	TRBJ2-3	NA	TGCAGTGCCCCCGGCGGCTGGGGGGGCACAGATACGCAGTATTTT	CSAPGGWGGTDTQYF
TRBV20-1	many	TRBJ1-5	NA	TGCAGTGTGAGGGGCAGAGGCAATCAGCCCCAGCATTTT	CSVRGRGNQPQHF
TRBV6-6	few	TRBJ1-1	TRBD1	TGTGCCAGCAGTGGGGGACAGGGCGTTTCTGAAGCTTTCTTT	CASSGGQGVSEAFF
TRBV28	NA	TRBJ2-7	TRBD1	TGTGCCAGCAGCCGGGACAGACCCGACGAGCAGTACTTC	CASSRDRPDEQYF
TRBV29-1	few	TRBJ2-3	TRBD1	TGCAGCGGAGGGACAGGGGGCACAGATACGCAGTATTTT	CSGGTGGTDTQYF
TRBV6-4	NA	TRBJ1-5	NA	TGTGCCAGCAGAGTTGCCAGCGGGCAGCCCCAGCATTTT	CASRVASGQPQHF
TRBV10-3	NA	TRBJ2-7	NA	TGTGCCATCAGAGGCGGCCGGGAGACCCTCTACGAGCAGTACTTC	CAIRGGRETLYEQYF
TRBV20-1	NA	TRBJ2-1	NA	TGCAGTGCTAGAGCGGACTGGAACAATGAGCAGTTCTTC	CSARADWNNEQFF
TRBV2	few	TRBJ2-1	TRBD2	TGTGCCAGCAACGGCAGGACAGGGCCCCCGGGACTAGCGGGATCGATTACCTACAATGAGCAGTTCTTC	CASNGRTGPPGLAGSITYNEQFF
TRBV29-1	NA	TRBJ2-3	NA	TGCAGCGTTGCGAGGGCTAGCGTTCGCACAGATACGCAGTATTTT	CSVARASVRTDTQYF
TRBV29-1	NA	TRBJ2-3	TRBD2	TGCAGCGGGCGAGCGGGAGGGCCTTCAGATACGCAGTATTTT	CSGRAGGPSDTQYF
TRBV7-9	few	TRBJ2-7	NA	TGTGCCAGCAGCCCAGACGCGTCCTACGAGCAGTACTTC	CASSPDASYEQYF
TRBV7-9	few	TRBJ2-3	NA	TGTGCCAGCAGCCCGTTACACGATACGCAGTATTTT	CASSPLHDTQYF
TRBV20-1	NA	TRBJ1-6	NA	TGCAGTGCTAGTCCCGATCCGTATTCACCCCTCCACTTT	CSASPDPYSPLHF
TRBV5-4	few	TRBJ2-2	NA	TGTGCCAGCAGCTCCGACGCGAACACCGGGGAGCTGTTTTTT	CASSSDANTGELFF
TRBV28	NA	TRBJ1-3	NA	TGTGCCAGCAGGGGCGTGGACACCATATATTTT	CASRGVDTIYF
TRBV29-1	many	TRBJ2-1	TRBD2	TGCAGCGTTGGTGCGATTGCGGGAGGGCCGGGCGGTGAGCAGTTCTTC	CSVGAIAGGPGGEQFF
TRBV5-1	few	TRBJ1-3	NA	TGCGCCAGCAGCTTAAGGGACGGCCGAAACACCATATATTTT	CASSLRDGRNTIYF
TRBV24-1	NA	TRBJ2-1	TRBD2	TGTGCCACCAGTGAGTCGGGAGGGATATACAATGAGCAGTTCTTC	CATSESGGIYNEQFF
TRBV29-1	NA	TRBJ1-5	NA	TGCAGCGTTGGGGGAGCAGGCCAGCCCCAGCATTTT	CSVGGAGQPQHF
TRBV10-3	many	TRBJ2-1	NA	TGTGCCATCAGTGGCGGGGCCCCCGTCAACAATGAGCAGTTCTTC	CAISGGAPVNNEQFF
TRBV7-2	few	TRBJ2-7	TRBD2	TGTGCCAGCAGCTTGACTAGCGGGCGATACGAGCAGTACTTC	CASSLTSGRYEQYF
TRBV20-1	many	TRBJ2-7	NA	TGCAGTGCTAGAGATCGGGACTACGAGCAGTACTTC	CSARDRDYEQYF
TRBV25-1	few	TRBJ2-7	NA	TGTGCCAGCAGTGAATCTAAGTATCGGGGTGGATACGAGCAGTACTTC	CASSESKYRGGYEQYF
TRBV18	few	TRBJ1-1	NA	TGTGCCAGCTCAGGGTCAGGGGTCACTGAAGCTTTCTTT	CASSGSGVTEAFF
TRBV18	many	TRBJ1-1	NA	TGTGCCAGCTCACCGGGTCCGCTGGCTTTCTTT	CASSPGPLAFF
TRBV20-1	few	TRBJ2-7	TRBD2	TGCAGTGCTAGCGGGAGGGAAGAGCAGTACTTC	CSASGREEQYF
TRBV20-1	NA	TRBJ2-3	TRBD2	TGCAGTGCTAGAGATAAAGCGCTAGCGGGGTTAAGGGATACGCAGTATTTT	CSARDKALAGLRDTQYF
TRBV6-5	NA	TRBJ1-4	NA	TGTGCCAGCAGTTACAGGAGTGCAACTAATGAAAAACTGTTTTTT	CASSYRSATNEKLFF
TRBV3-1	many	TRBJ2-1	NA	TGTGCCAGCAGCCAAATCAGGGGCCGCTCCTACAATGAGCAGTTCTTC	CASSQIRGRSYNEQFF
TRBV9	few	TRBJ2-7	NA	TGTGCCAGCAGCCTCCGGGACGGCAACTACGAGCAGTACTTC	CASSLRDGNYEQYF
TRBV20-1	few	TRBJ1-4	NA	TGCAGTGCTAGTGTCAGCCCCCCAACTAATGAAAAACTGTTTTTT	CSASVSPPTNEKLFF